This paragraph reports one T cell receptor beta chain. Its antigen is currently unknown. TCRdb reworked the 5' RACE reads into one entry per CDR3 protein, no DNA. In all, the sample yields about 160,000 distinct CDR3 sequences. The sample belongs to a study of T cells expressing NK-cell markers. In the study overall: Sorted CD3+CD56+NKG2C+, CD3+CD56+NKG2C- and CD3+CD56-NKG2C+ T cells provided the TCR beta repertoires.

Study findings and constraints: Dominant NKG2C+ clonotype frequencies of roughly 1.0-8% of CD8+ T cells were measured in over five donors. Expanded NKG2C+ T cell clones had unclear HCMV specificity.

The sample was blood T cells: a sorted CD56 or NKG2C T cell subset, CD4+ or CD8+ T cells, or bulk PBMC T cells (not recorded which). The receptor comes from a man aged 18 to 69 in good health.

The CDR3 sequence is CASSRTGGREKLFF. The chain links TRBV6-1 to TRBJ1-4; TCRdb's assignment of TRBD1 cannot be checked, as there is no DNA. The CDR3 runs 14 residues. Germline CDR1 is MNHNS and CDR2 is SASEGT.